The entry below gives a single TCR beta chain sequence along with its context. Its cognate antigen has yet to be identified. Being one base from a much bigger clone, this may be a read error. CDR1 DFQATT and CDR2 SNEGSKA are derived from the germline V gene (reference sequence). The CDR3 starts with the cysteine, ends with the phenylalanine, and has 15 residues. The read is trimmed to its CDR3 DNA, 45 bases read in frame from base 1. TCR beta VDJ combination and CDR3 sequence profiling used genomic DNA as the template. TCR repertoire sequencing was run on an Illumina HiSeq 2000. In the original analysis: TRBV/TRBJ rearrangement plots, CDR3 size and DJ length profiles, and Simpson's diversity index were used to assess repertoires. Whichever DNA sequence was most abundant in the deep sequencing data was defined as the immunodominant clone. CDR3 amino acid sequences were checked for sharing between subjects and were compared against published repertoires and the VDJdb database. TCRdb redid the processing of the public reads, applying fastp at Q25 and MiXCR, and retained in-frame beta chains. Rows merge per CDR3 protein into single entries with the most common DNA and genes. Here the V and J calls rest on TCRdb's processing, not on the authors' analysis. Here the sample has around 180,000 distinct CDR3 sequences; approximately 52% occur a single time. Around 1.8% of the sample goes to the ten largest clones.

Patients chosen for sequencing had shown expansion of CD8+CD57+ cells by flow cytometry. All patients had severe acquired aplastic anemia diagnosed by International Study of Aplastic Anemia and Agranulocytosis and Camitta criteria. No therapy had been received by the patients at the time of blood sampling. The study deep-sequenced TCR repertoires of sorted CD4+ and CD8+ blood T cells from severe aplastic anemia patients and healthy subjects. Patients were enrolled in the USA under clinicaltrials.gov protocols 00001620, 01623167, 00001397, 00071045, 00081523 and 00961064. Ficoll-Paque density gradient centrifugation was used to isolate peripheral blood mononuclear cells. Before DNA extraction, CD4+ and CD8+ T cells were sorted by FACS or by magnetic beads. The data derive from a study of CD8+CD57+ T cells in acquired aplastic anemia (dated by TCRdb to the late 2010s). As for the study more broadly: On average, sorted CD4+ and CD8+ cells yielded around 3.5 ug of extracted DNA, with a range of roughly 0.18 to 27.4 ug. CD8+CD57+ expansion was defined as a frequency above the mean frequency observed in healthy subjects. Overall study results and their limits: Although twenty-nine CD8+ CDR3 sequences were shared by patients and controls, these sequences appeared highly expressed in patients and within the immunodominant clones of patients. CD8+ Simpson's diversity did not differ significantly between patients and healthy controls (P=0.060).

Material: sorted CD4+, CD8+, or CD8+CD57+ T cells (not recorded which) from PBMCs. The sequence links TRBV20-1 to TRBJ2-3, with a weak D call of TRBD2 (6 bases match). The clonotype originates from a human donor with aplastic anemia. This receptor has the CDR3 CSAARGGGASDTQCF. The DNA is TGCAGTGCTGCTAGAGGTGGCGGGGCCTCAGATACGCAGTGTTTT.